The following is a T cell receptor (beta chain) sequence with its context. What it binds is unknown. TCRdb's copy holds only in-frame clones and misses some; the assay was immunoSEQ multiplex PCR. Of 55,000 to 75,000 clones in the sample, approximately 83% are singletons; the top ten hold under 0.75%. The CDR3 extends over 16 amino acids. This specimen belongs to a study of OX40 agonist ivuxolimab in advanced cancers. The study's findings and limits: By week 6 at 0.1 to 3.0 mg/kg, blood CD4+ and CD8+ T cells had expanded clonally. On average, CD8+ T cells showed a greater number of expanded clones than CD4+.

The receptor comes from an adult with an advanced solid tumor such as melanoma, head and neck, liver or kidney cancer. This specimen consisted of CD4+ or CD8+ T cells sorted from blood, obtained in a trial of the OX40 agonist ivuxolimab. The chain combines TRBV21-1 with TRBJ2-7; TRBD1, the table's D call, was not compared with the DNA. TRBV21-1 is a pseudogene. The CDR3 DNA reads TGTGCCAGCAGCAAAGTTAGGGGTAGGGCGACCTACGAGCAGTACTTC. Translation: CASSKVRGRATYEQYF.